Given below is one T cell receptor beta chain in context. The antigen is undetermined. The sample carries other DNA sequences with the same CDR3. Generated by immunoSEQ multiplex PCR, the TCRdb table keeps only in-frame clones and is missing some. This table holds around 70,000 clones, 60% to 80% found once. Investigators separated out CD4+ T cells once around nine days of culture had passed. No vaccinee had earlier SARS-CoV-2 infection, and nucleocapsid antibodies were negative. Cultures received IL-2 medium that replaced half the medium on days 3 and 7. This entry comes from a study of vaccination effects on CD4 cells after COVID-19. Background on the study: ViraFEST expansion of antigen-specific CD4+ T cells with viral peptide pools preceded sequencing.

V was clipped by 4 bases and J by 5 bases; unmatched bases: 7. The germline gives CDR1 SGHRS, CDR2 YFSETQ. The length of the CDR3 is 14 residues. Study-level findings and limits: Pronounced clonal contraction occurred in clones induced by infection and by vaccine late after vaccination.

The clonotype originates from a human donor who received a COVID-19 vaccine. The sequencing used CD4+ T cells from PBMCs cultured without peptide, collected before COVID-19 vaccination. The chain couples TRBV5-1 to TRBJ2-5, with TRBD1 matching over 8 bases. CDR3 sequence: CASSGQGEGETQYF. Here the CDR3 DNA reads TGCGCCAGCAGCGGACAGGGTGAAGGCGAGACCCAGTACTTC.